The TCR beta chain under discussion was sequenced for a study of T cells after yellow fever vaccination. V was clipped by 0 bases and J by 7 bases, with 13 bases between them. Germline CDR1 and CDR2: LGHNA and YSLEER. This CDR3 comprises 15 residues. This clonotype has just a few counts. TCRdb ran MiXCR on the 5' RACE reads and lists one entry per CDR3 protein. The sample carries about 300,000 distinct CDR3 sequences, 6.8% recorded once. The origin of this receptor is a man aged 18 to 30 who received the YFV17D yellow fever vaccine. This chain uses TRBV4-3 with TRBJ2-4, with TRBD1 as a possible D gene (5 bases). The sequences come from PBMCs, collected more than 35 days after the first yellow fever vaccination. The CDR3: CASSQEWGFGNIQYF. Here the CDR3 DNA reads TGCGCCAGCAGCCAAGAGTGGGGCTTTGGGAACATTCAGTACTTC.